This note documents a single T cell receptor (beta chain) sequence. Its antigen is not identified. The data were obtained in a study of post-analysis software for immune sequencing data. Broader study findings: When compared against controls, multiple sclerosis patients showed significantly lower normalized Chao1 diversity. Controls showed lower frequencies than patients for four to six TRBV segments, and TRBV5-6, TRBV5-1 and TRBV20-1 were among these. Co-batched samples clustered tightly together by F measure.

The authors incorporated unique molecular identifiers into the TCR beta cDNA libraries. There were roughly 0.95 to 10 million T cells, and 480,000 or so cDNA molecules came from them. TCRdb ran MiXCR on the PCR reads and lists one entry per CDR3 protein. The sample carries around 700,000 distinct CDR3 sequences, approximately 60% recorded once. After removal of 4 bases from V and 10 bases from J, the junction contained 8 bases not matched to a gene. From germline, CDR1 is SGHDN and CDR2 FVKESK. The CDR3 is 14 amino acids. The V call is TRBV14, the J call TRBJ2-1; 9 nucleotides line up with TRBD2. The sample comprised blood. The clonotype was recovered from a girl between 2 and 10 years old with multiple sclerosis. Written as DNA, the CDR3 is TGTGCCAGCAGCCCCTTAGCGGGGGCCGTAGAGCAGTTCTTC. Translation: CASSPLAGAVEQFF.